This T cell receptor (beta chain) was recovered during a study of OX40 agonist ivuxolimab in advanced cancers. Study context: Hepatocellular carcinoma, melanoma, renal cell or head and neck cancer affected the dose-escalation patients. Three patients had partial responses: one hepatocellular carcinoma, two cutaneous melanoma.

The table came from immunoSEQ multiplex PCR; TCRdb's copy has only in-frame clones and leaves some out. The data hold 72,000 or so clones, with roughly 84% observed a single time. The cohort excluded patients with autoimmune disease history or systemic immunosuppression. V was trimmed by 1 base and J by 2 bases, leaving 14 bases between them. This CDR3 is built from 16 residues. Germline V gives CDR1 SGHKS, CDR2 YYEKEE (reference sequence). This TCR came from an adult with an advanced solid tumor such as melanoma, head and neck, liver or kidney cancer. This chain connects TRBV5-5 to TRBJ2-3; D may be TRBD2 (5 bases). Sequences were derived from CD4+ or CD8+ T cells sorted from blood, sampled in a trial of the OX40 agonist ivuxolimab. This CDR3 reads CASSLQLGLPTDTQYF. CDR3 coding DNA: TGTGCCAGCAGCTTGCAGTTAGGACTCCCCACAGATACGCAGTATTTT.